This T cell receptor (beta chain) was profiled in a study of T cell repertoires in cytomegalovirus infection (dated by TCRdb to between 2018 and 2021). Some background on the complete study: Donor HLA type was relevant to the analysis, because carriage of CMV infection together with the matching HLA type was indicated by public TCR beta signatures.

With respect to this clonotype: Its antigen is still unknown. No base quality values were provided; no much bigger clone lies one nucleotide off.

Study-wide conclusions, independent of this receptor: In both this cohort and an independent roughly 350-donor cohort, the cumulative frequency of public TCR beta family members distinguished carriers of CMV infection plus the relevant HLA type. In the ex vivo response, HLA-C-restricted CMV-specific TCR beta clonotypes were dominant, and in two of eight donors the single most frequent clonotype came from this HLA-C-restricted group.

CDR1 SGHDT and CDR2 YYEEEE are derived from the germline V gene. Trimming removed 2 bases from V and 2 bases from J, leaving 4 bases between the germline ends. Reading from cysteine to phenylalanine, the CDR3 counts 12 amino acids. Just the 36-base CDR3 DNA is kept, in frame starting at base 1. Sequencing instrument: Illumina HiSeq 1500. TCRdb took the public reads, trimmed them with fastp at Q25, ran MiXCR for clone calling and kept in-frame beta chains. Identical CDR3 proteins give one entry, which carries the most common genes and DNA. The sample profile shows around 740,000 distinct CDR3 sequences; less than 40% of them were found once. The ten largest clones capture around 2.8% of the sample.

The sequence is built from TRBV5-6 and TRBJ2-5, with the identity of the D gene unclear. This sequence was found in a human donor in good health (CMV status not recorded). Some clones in this sample may be carry-over from other donors' samples. Material for sequencing was PBMCs. The CDR3 region: CASSFQQETQYF. The nucleotide sequence is TGTGCCAGCAGCTTCCAGCAAGAGACCCAGTACTTC.